This TCR beta chain was documented in a study of shared clonotypes between healthy human individuals. Investigators spread the genomic DNA of each subset evenly over several immunoSEQ plates. Method: immunoSEQ multiplex PCR; TCRdb's copy keeps in-frame clones and lacks some. The table has hundreds of thousands of clones, less than 98% seen once. The CDR3 has 14 amino acids. Per germline, CDR1 MDHEN and CDR2 SYDVKM. The ends were cut back, 7 bases at V and 3 bases at J, with 16 bases in the middle. The donors, healthy adults who were HIV-negative, had experienced no recent acute infections or vaccinations.

This chain uses TRBV28 with TRBJ2-7; D is perhaps TRBD2 (5 bases). The TCR sequence derives from a woman aged 30 to 39 in good health. Sequenced input: naive CD4+ T cells sorted from blood. Subset described: CD45RA+ positively selected. CDR3 sequence reads: CASTPAGTDYEQYF. The CDR3 nucleotides read TGTGCCAGCACTCCCGCGGGCACGGACTACGAGCAGTACTTC. The whole variable domain, remainder taken from reference TRBV28 and TRBJ2-7, is DVKVTQSSRYLVKRTGEKVFLECVQDMDHENMFWYRQDPGLGLRLIYFSYDVKMKEKGDIPEGYSVSREKKERFSLILESASTNQTSMYLCASTPAGTDYEQYFGPGTRLTVT.